This entry lists 21 T cell receptor beta chains sequenced from one sample in a study of immune characterization of retroperitoneal liposarcoma. One entry per CDR3 protein results from TCRdb running MiXCR on the PCR reads. The sample records about 10,000 distinct CDR3 sequences, roughly 35% being singletons. Sequenced sample: tumor tissue. These receptors all come from a male donor with retroperitoneal liposarcoma.

The table lists this clonotype with a few counts. The chain recombines TRBV7-2 with TRBJ2-1; 7 bases fit TRBD2. The length of the CDR3 is 18 residues. Trimming at V came to 1 base and at J to 10 bases, leaving 19 bases not matched to a gene. The germline CDR1 and CDR2 sequences are SGHTA and FQGNSA. CDR3 bases: TGTGCCAGCAGCTTAGGGGGTGGAAGCGGGGTGAACACCTACGAGCAGTTCTTC. Its protein is CASSLGGGSGVNTYEQFF.

This sequence joins TRBV7-2 and TRBJ2-5, with 9 bases aligning to TRBD2. The CDR3 has 16 residues. The V segment lost 5 bases and the J segment 5 bases; nucleotides outside the gene matches: 12. Germline CDR1 and CDR2: SGHTA and FQGNSA. The CDR3 loop is CASSPRLGTSRETQYF. The CDR3 nucleotides are TGTGCCAGCAGCCCTCGGTTAGGGACTAGCCGTGAGACCCAGTACTTC.

The chain is built from TRBV7-3 and TRBJ2-3, with 7 nucleotides matching TRBD2. The CDR3 is 13 amino acids. Germline-derived CDR1 and CDR2 are SGHTA and FQGTGA. The V and J ends lost 5 bases and 6 bases, in that order; junction bases with no gene match: 5. CDR3 nucleotides: TGTGCCAGCAGCACATTACTAGCGGATACGCAGTATTTT. Its protein product is CASSTLLADTQYF.

This clonotype was counted a few times. This chain joins TRBV6-1 and TRBJ2-5; TRBD2 is a possible D gene (5 bases). Gene TRBJ2-7 matches the end of the DNA better, so the J call may be wrong. The CDR3 loop spans 14 amino acids. Germline V gives CDR1 MNHNS, CDR2 SASEGT. CDR3 loop: CASSYGRGFYEQYF. Here the CDR3 DNA reads TGTGCCAGCAGTTATGGTAGAGGGTTCTACGAGCAGTACTTC.

The rearrangement joins TRBV6-1 to TRBJ2-1; no clear D gene. With 2 bases removed from V and 10 bases from J, the gap between germline ends came to 15 bases. The germline CDR1 and CDR2 sequences are MNHNS and SASEGT. This CDR3 is built from 14 residues. CDR3 residues: CASSEFYGSYEQFF. In DNA, the CDR3 is TGTGCCAGCAGTGAATTTTACGGCTCCTACGAGCAGTTCTTC.

This clonotype was seen a handful of times. J is TRBJ2-5 and V is TRBV6-1; 8 bases line up with TRBD1. TRBJ2-7 matches the DNA end more closely, so the J call is doubtful. Germline-derived CDR1 and CDR2 are MNHNS and SASEGT. This CDR3 spans 13 amino acids. The CDR3 DNA follows: TGTGCCAGCAGACAGGGGGAACCCTACGAGCAGTACTTC. Encoded protein: CASRQGEPYEQYF.

The chain has TRBV7-8 and TRBJ2-3; 8 bases align to TRBD1. CDR1 and CDR2 (germline): SGHVS, FQNEAQ. This CDR3 is 18 amino acids long. V lost 5 bases and J lost 2; bases outside the gene matches: 15. This chain's CDR3 is CASSITTIDRGATDTQYF. The CDR3 bases are TGTGCCAGCAGCATAACCACTATCGACAGGGGTGCCACAGATACGCAGTATTTT.

The gene calls are TRBV12-3 or TRBV12-4 and TRBJ2-1, with 7 bases aligning to TRBD2. This CDR3 region has 14 residues. V trimming: 7 bases; J trimming: 13 bases; junction bases outside the gene matches: 16. The chain's CDR3 is CASTSSGQGETQFF. Here the CDR3 DNA reads TGTGCCAGCACTAGTAGCGGGCAAGGAGAGACCCAGTTCTTC.

The J gene is TRBJ1-1, the V gene TRBV27; perhaps TRBD1 as D (5 bases). The V and J ends lost 2 bases and 1 base respectively, with 5 bases between them. Germline CDR1 MNHEY, CDR2 SMNVEV (reference sequence). The CDR3 totals 13 residues. In DNA form, the CDR3 reads TGTGCCAGCAGTTTACAGGGGAACACTGAAGCTTTCTTT. Residues: CASSLQGNTEAFF.

This clonotype occurred many times. The J gene is TRBJ2-5, the V gene TRBV12-3 or TRBV12-4; maybe TRBD1 (6 bases). The DNA end is more similar to TRBJ2-1, so the J call may be wrong. This CDR3 has 14 amino acids. CDR3 sequence reads: CASIGGPNQETQFF. CDR3 nucleotides: TGTGCCAGCATAGGGGGACCAAACCAAGAGACCCAGTTCTTC.

The chain joins TRBV6-5 to TRBJ2-1, with a possible D match to TRBD2 (5 bases). The J call may be mistaken, given a closer DNA end match to TRBJ2-5. The CDR3 totals 13 residues. CDR1 and CDR2 (germline): MNHEY, SVGAGI. CDR3 loop: CASTGLARETQYF. The CDR3 region has the DNA TGTGCCAGCACTGGCCTAGCTCGGGAGACCCAGTACTTC.

This clonotype was observed at least ten times. The rearrangement links TRBV6-1 to TRBJ1-2; D unresolved. Trimming left V 3 bases short and J 4 bases short, with 15 bases between. Per the germline V gene, CDR1 is MNHNS and CDR2 is SASEGT. The CDR3 spans 15 residues. For the CDR3, the DNA is TGTGCCAGCAGTGAGATAACACTCGGAGCCTATGGCTACACCTTC. Residues: CASSEITLGAYGYTF.

There are many counts of this clonotype. J is TRBJ2-7 and V is TRBV6-1; the D is unclear. The CDR3 sequence is 13 residues long. CDR1 is MNHNS, CDR2 SASEGT, per germline. V was cut by 5 bases and J by 3 bases, with 11 bases left in between. CDR3 sequence reads: CASSQNSRYEQYF. The CDR3 bases are TGTGCCAGCAGTCAAAACTCCCGCTACGAGCAGTACTTC.

The chain uses TRBV27 and TRBJ1-1, with no clear D. Germline loops: CDR1 MNHEY, CDR2 SMNVEV (reference sequence). The CDR3 runs 15 residues. Between the trimmed V and J ends, which lost 6 bases and 7 bases, there was a span of 21 bases. This chain's CDR3 is CASSPTRGLLNEAFF. The CDR3 region has the DNA TGTGCCAGCAGCCCGACGAGAGGGCTATTGAATGAAGCTTTCTTT.

The rearrangement uses TRBV6-1 and TRBJ2-1; D might be TRBD2 (7 bases). Germline V gene data show CDR1 as MNHNS and CDR2 as SASEGT. V shed 5 bases and J shed 0 bases, with 11 bases lying between them. The CDR3 spans 15 residues. DNA for the CDR3: TGTGCCAGCAGTTCTGCGGGGGCCTCCTACAATGAGCAGTTCTTC. This codes for CASSSAGASYNEQFF.

This chain uses TRBV6-1 with TRBJ2-1, with no clear D. The CDR3 has 14 amino acids. V dropped 5 bases and J dropped 3 bases, with 11 bases sitting between them. Germline assignment: CDR1 MNHNS and CDR2 SASEGT. CDR3: CASSPRRNYNEQFF. CDR3 coding DNA: TGTGCCAGCAGTCCTCGCCGAAACTACAATGAGCAGTTCTTC.

CDR3 amino acids: CATSDYGAGGDRGGELFF. CDR3 bases: TGTGCCACCAGTGATTATGGGGCAGGGGGAGATAGAGGCGGGGAGCTGTTTTTT. V usage is TRBV24-1 and J usage is TRBJ2-2; 7 bases agree with TRBD1. V trimming: 2 bases; J trimming: 7 bases; junction bases outside the gene matches: 15. Germline V lookup: CDR1 KGHDR, CDR2 SFDVKD. The CDR3 extends over 18 amino acids.

The V and J genes are TRBV6-2 or TRBV6-3 and TRBJ1-3; the D is unclear. This CDR3 has 16 residues. V lost 4 bases and J lost 4, with 17 bases in between. Germline CDR1 is MNHEY and CDR2 is SVGEGT. CDR3 nucleotide sequence: TGTGCCAGCAGTTCACCAGCAAGTTCCTCGGGAAACACCATATATTTT. It is translated as CASSSPASSSGNTIYF.

This clonotype was seen only a few times. The chain uses TRBV6-1 and TRBJ2-1; D is possibly TRBD1 (5 bases). Germline lookup yields CDR1 MNHNS and CDR2 SASEGT. V lost 4 bases, J lost 13 bases, and 20 bases lay in between. The CDR3 is made up of 14 amino acids. CDR3 amino acids: CASSVSWGQETQFF. CDR3 sequence (DNA): TGTGCCAGCAGTGTTTCATGGGGCCAAGAGACCCAGTTCTTC.

This clonotype appeared a few times. This chain connects TRBV27 to TRBJ2-1, with D maybe TRBD1 (7 bases). The assigned J gene may be wrong: the sequence end matches TRBJ2-7 better. CDR1 and CDR2 (germline): MNHEY, SMNVEV (reference sequence). CDR3 length: 12 amino acids. The CDR3 nucleotides are TGTGCCAGCAGCAACAGGGGAGGAGAGCAGTACTTC. The encoded protein is CASSNRGGEQYF.

The chain has TRBV12-3 or TRBV12-4 and TRBJ1-2; D gene ambiguous. This CDR3 contains 12 residues. The V gene lost 8 bases and the J gene lost 5 bases, with 12 bases spanning the gap. The CDR3 is CASWASRYGYTF. CDR3 DNA sequence: TGTGCCAGCTGGGCCAGTCGATATGGCTACACCTTC.